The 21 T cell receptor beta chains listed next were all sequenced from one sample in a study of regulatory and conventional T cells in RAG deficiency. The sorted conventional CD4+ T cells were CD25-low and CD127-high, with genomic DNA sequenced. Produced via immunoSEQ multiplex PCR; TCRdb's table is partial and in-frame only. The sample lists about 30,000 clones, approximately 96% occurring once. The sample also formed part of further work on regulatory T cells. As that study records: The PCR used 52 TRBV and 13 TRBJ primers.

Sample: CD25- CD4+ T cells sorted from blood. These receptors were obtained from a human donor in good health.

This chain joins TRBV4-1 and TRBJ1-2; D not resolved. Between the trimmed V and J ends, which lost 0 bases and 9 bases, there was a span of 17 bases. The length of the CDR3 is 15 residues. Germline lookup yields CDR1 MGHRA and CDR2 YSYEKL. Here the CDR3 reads CASSQDSSRLMSYTF. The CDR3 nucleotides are TGCGCCAGCAGCCAAGATAGCAGCAGATTGATGAGCTACACCTTC.

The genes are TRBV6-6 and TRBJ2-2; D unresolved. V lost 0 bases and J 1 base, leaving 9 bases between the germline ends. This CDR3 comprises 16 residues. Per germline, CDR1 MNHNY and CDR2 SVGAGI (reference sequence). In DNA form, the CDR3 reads TGTGCCAGCAGTTACTCTCAGGCAGGGAACACCGGGGAGCTGTTTTTT. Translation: CASSYSQAGNTGELFF.

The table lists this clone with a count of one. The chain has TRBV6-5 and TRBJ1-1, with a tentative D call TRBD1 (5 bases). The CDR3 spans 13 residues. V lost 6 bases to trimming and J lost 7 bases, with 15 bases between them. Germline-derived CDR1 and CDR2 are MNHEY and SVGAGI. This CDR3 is CASRMAGPFEAFF. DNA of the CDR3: TGTGCCAGCAGAATGGCAGGGCCTTTTGAAGCTTTCTTT.

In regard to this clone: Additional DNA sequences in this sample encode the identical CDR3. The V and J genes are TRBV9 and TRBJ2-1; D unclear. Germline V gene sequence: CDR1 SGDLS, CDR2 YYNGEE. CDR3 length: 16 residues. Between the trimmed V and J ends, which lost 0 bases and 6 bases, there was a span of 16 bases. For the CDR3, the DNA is TGTGCCAGCAGCGTAGTGGCTTTGCGGTGGAGCAATGAGCAGTTCTTC. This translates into CASSVVALRWSNEQFF.

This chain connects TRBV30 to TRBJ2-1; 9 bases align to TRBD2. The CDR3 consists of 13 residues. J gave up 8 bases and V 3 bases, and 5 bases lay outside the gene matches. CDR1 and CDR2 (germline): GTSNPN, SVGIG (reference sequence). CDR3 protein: CAWSHGTSYEQFF. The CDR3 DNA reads TGTGCCTGGAGCCATGGGACTAGCTATGAGCAGTTCTTC.

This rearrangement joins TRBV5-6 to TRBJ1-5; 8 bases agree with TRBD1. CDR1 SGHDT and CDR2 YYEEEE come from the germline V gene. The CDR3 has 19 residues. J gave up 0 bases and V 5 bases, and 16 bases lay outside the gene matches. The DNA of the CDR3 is TGTGCCAGCAGTATATCGAATAAAGGGACAGGCTTTAGCAATCAGCCCCAGCATTTT. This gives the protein CASSISNKGTGFSNQPQHF.

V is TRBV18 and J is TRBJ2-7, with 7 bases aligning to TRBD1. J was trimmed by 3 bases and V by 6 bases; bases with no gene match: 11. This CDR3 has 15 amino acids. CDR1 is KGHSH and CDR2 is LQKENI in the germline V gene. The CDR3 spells CASSHRGPQIYEQYF. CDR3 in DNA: TGTGCCAGCTCCCACAGGGGCCCGCAAATCTACGAGCAGTACTTC.

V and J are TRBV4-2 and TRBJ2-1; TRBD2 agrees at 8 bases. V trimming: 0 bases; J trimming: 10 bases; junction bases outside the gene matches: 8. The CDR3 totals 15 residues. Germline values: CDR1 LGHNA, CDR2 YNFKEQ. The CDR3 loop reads CASSQDLPGGREQFF. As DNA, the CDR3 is TGTGCCAGCAGCCAAGATCTTCCGGGGGGGCGAGAGCAGTTCTTC.

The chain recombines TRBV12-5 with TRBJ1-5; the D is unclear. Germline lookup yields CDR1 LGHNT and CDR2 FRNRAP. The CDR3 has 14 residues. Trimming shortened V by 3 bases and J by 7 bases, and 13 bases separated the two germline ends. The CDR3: CASGFPNSRQPQHF. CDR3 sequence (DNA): TGTGCTAGTGGTTTCCCCAACTCTCGACAGCCCCAGCATTTT.

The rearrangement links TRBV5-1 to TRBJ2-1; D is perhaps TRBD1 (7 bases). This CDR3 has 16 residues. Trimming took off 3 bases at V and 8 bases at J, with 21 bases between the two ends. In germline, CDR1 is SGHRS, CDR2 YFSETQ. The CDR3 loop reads CASSWRGQGGSDEQFF. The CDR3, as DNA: TGCGCCAGCAGCTGGAGGGGTCAGGGGGGCAGCGATGAGCAGTTCTTC.

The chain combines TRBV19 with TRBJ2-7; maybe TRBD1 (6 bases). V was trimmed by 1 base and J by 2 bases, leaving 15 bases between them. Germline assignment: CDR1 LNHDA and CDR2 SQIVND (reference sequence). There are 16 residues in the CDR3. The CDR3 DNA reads TGTGCCAGTAGTATAGTGTCCGTCAGGGGCCCCTACGAGCAGTACTTC. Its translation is CASSIVSVRGPYEQYF.

CDR3 region: CASSSTGRAEAFF. DNA of the CDR3: TGTGCCAGCAGCTCAACAGGGAGGGCTGAAGCTTTCTTT. The gene calls are TRBV7-9 and TRBJ1-1; D may be TRBD1 (6 bases). Trimming took 4 bases from V and 6 from J, leaving 12 bases between them. Germline V gives CDR1 SEHNR, CDR2 FQNEAQ (reference sequence). The CDR3 spans 13 residues.

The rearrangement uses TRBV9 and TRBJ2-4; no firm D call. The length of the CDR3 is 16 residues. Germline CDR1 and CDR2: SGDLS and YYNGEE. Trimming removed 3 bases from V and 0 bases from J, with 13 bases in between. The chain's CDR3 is CASSAQPGLAKNIQYF. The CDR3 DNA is TGTGCCAGCAGCGCTCAACCGGGTCTAGCCAAAAACATTCAGTACTTC.

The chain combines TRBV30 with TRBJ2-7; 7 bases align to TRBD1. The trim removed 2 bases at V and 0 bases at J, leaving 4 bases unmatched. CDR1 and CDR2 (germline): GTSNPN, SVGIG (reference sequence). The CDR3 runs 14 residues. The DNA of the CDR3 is TGTGCCTGGAGTAAGGGACAGAGCTCCTACGAGCAGTACTTC. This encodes CAWSKGQSSYEQYF.

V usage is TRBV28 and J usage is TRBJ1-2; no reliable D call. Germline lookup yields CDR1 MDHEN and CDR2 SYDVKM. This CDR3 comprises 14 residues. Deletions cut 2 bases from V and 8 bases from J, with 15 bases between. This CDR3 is CASSLKGGWRGYTF. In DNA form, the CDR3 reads TGTGCCAGCAGTTTAAAAGGAGGGTGGCGGGGCTACACCTTC.

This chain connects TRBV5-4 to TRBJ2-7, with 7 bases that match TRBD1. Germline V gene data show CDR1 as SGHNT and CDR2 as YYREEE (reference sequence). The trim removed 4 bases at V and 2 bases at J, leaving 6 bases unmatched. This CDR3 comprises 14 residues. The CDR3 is CASSPRTGTYEQYF. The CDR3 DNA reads TGTGCCAGCAGCCCCCGGACAGGAACCTACGAGCAGTACTTC. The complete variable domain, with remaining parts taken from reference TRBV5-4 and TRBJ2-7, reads ETGVTQSPTHLIKTRGQQVTLRCSSQSGHNTVSWYQQALGQGPQFIFQYYREEENGRGNFPPRFSGLQFPNYSSELNVNALELDDSALYLCASSPRTGTYEQYFGPGTRLTVT.

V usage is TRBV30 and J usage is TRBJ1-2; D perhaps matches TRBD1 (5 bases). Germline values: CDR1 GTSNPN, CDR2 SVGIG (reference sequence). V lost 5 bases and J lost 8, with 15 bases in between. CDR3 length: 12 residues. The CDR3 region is CAWEPRTNGYTF. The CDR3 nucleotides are TGTGCCTGGGAACCCAGGACAAACGGCTACACCTTC. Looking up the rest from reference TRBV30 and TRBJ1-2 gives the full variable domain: SQTIHQWPATLVQPVGSPLSLECTVEGTSNPNLYWYRQAAGRGLQLLFYSVGIGQISSEVPQNLSASRPQDRQFILSSKKLLLSDSGFYLCAWEPRTNGYTFGSGTRLTVV.

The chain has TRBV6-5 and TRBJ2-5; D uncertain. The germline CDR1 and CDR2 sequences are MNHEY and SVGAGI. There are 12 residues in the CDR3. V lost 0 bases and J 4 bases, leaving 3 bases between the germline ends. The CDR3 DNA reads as TGTGCCAGCAGTTACTCGAGAGAGACCCAGTACTTC. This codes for CASSYSRETQYF.

CDR3 region: CASSVAGTSTDTQYF. Written as DNA, the CDR3 is TGTGCCAGCAGCGTAGCCGGGACTAGTACAGATACGCAGTATTTT. This rearrangement joins TRBV9 to TRBJ2-3; 8 positions agree with TRBD2. V lost 0 bases and J lost 3; bases outside the gene matches: 3. The length of the CDR3 is 15 residues. Germline CDR1 SGDLS, CDR2 YYNGEE.

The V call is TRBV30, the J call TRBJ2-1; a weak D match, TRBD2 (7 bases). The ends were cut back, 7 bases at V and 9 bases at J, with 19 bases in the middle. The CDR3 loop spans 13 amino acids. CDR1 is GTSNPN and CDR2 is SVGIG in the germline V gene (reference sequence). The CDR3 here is CASKRQGRGEQFF. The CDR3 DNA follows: TGTGCCTCGAAGAGGCAGGGGAGGGGTGAGCAGTTCTTC.

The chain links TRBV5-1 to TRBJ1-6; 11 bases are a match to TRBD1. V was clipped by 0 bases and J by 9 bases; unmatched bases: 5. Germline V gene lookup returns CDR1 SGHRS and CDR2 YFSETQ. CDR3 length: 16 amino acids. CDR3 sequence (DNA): TGCGCCAGCAGCTTGGCGGGACAGGGGGGTGGTTCACCCCTCCACTTT. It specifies CASSLAGQGGGSPLHF.